This T cell receptor beta chain was sequenced during a study of cytomegalovirus exposure and HLA in healthy donors. Primers: 60 Vbeta forward and 13 Jbeta reverse. TCRdb's copy holds only in-frame clones and misses some; the assay was immunoSEQ multiplex PCR. The sample has approximately 140,000 clones, 65% to 80% seen once; the top ten hold approximately 8.3%. Trimming removed 0 bases from V and 2 bases from J; junction bases left unmatched: 5. Germline CDR1 and CDR2: LGHNA and YSLEER. This CDR3 has 16 amino acids. The chain has TRBV4-3 and TRBJ2-3, with TRBD2 identical over 7 bases. The TCR originated in a woman in her fifties or sixties in good health and CMV-seropositive. Source material: PBMCs. CDR3 region: CASSQDRGGDTDTQYF. In nucleotides, the CDR3 is TGCGCCAGCAGCCAAGATCGCGGGGGAGACACAGATACGCAGTATTTT.